These 28 T cell receptor beta chains came from one sample sequenced in a study of shared clonotypes between healthy human individuals. TCRdb keeps only in-frame clones here, not all; method: immunoSEQ multiplex PCR. The sample contains hundreds of thousands of clones, roughly 79% of which appear only once. The sequencing input was PBMCs. The source is a woman in her thirties or forties in good health. Some clones in this sample may be carry-over from other donors' samples.

The chain couples TRBV6-6 to TRBJ2-5; tentatively, D is TRBD1 (6 bases). Per the germline V gene, CDR1 is MNHNY and CDR2 is SVGAGI (reference sequence). The CDR3 totals 14 residues. V was pared by 5 bases and J by 4 bases, with 14 bases between. CDR3 region: CASSTPETGETQYF. The CDR3 region has the DNA TGTGCCAGCAGTACCCCCGAGACAGGAGAGACCCAGTACTTC.

This rearrangement joins TRBV6-5 to TRBJ1-6; D might be TRBD1 (6 bases). Between the trimmed V and J ends, which lost 1 base and 10 bases, there was a span of 8 bases. This CDR3 comprises 13 residues. The V gene's germline CDR1 is MNHEY and CDR2 SVGAGI. CDR3 sequence (DNA): TGTGCCAGCAGTTACTGGGGGCAATCACCCCTCCACTTT. Translating gives CASSYWGQSPLHF.

The chain has TRBV5-1 and TRBJ2-1, with 15 bases matching TRBD2. Germline values: CDR1 SGHRS, CDR2 YFSETQ. V was pared by 4 bases and J by 1 base, with 6 bases of the junction left unmatched. This CDR3 has 18 residues. The CDR3 here is CASSLGLAGGISYNEQFF. CDR3 nucleotides: TGCGCCAGCAGCCTCGGACTAGCGGGAGGGATTTCCTACAATGAGCAGTTCTTC.

With regard to this clone: One base separates it from a far larger clone, so it is likely a read error. V and J are TRBV11-3 and TRBJ2-5; 8 bases are a match to TRBD2. Losses at the gene ends were 5 bases for V and 2 bases for J; bases not matched to a gene: 4. The germline V gene has CDR1 SGHNT and CDR2 YENEEA. The CDR3 runs to 14 residues. The CDR3 region has the DNA TGTGCCAGCAGCACCACGGGGGGGCAAGAGACCCAGTACTTC. Translated, it gives CASSTTGGQETQYF.

As for this clone: Since a far larger clone is one base different, this is likely a read error. V usage is TRBV5-6 and J usage is TRBJ1-2; maybe TRBD1 (6 bases). Germline lookup yields CDR1 SGHDT and CDR2 YYEEEE. CDR3 length equals 13 residues. The CDR3 loop reads CAGSFLQGYGYTF. CDR3 nucleotides: TGTGCCGGCAGCTTCTTACAGGGCTATGGCTACACCTTC. Drawing the rest from reference TRBV5-6 and TRBJ1-2, the complete variable domain is DAGVTQSPTHLIKTRGQQVTLRCSPKSGHDTVSWYQQALGQGPQFIFQYYEEEERQRGNFPDRFSGHQFPNYSSELNVNALLLGDSALYLCAGSFLQGYGYTFGSGTRLTVV.

The CDR3 region is CAVTGSNYGYTF. The CDR3 DNA sequence: TGTGCCGTCACAGGGTCCAACTATGGCTACACCTTC. The V and J genes are TRBV30 and TRBJ1-2, with D possibly being TRBD1 (6 bases). The CDR3 covers 12 residues. V shed 8 bases and J shed 2 bases, with 12 bases lying between them. Germline CDR1 and CDR2: GTSNPN and SVGIG (reference sequence).

This clone was detected only a few times. The chain employs TRBV7-2 and TRBJ1-1; D perhaps matches TRBD1 (6 bases). V was trimmed by 0 bases and J by 10 bases, leaving 15 bases between them. The germline V gene encodes CDR1 SGHTA and CDR2 FQGNSA. The CDR3 is 14 residues long. The CDR3 spells CASSLAGDTKGAFF. CDR3 DNA sequence: TGTGCCAGCAGCTTAGCGGGGGACACCAAAGGAGCTTTCTTT.

The chain is built from TRBV19 and TRBJ2-3, with 12 bases fitting TRBD1. This CDR3 has 13 residues. Germline CDR1 and CDR2: LNHDA and SQIVND (reference sequence). With V trimmed by 10 bases and J by 5 bases, 4 bases remained unmatched. CDR3 loop: CATGDRGRDTQYF. Written as DNA, the CDR3 is TGTGCCACCGGGGACAGGGGGCGAGATACGCAGTATTTT.

In its sample, this clone was seen a few times. The chain combines TRBV4-1 with TRBJ2-2; D is ambiguous. Per germline, CDR1 MGHRA and CDR2 YSYEKL. The CDR3 contains 13 residues. V gave up 2 bases and J gave up 2 bases, with 3 bases separating them. CDR3 protein: CASSQKNTGELFF. In DNA form, the CDR3 reads TGCGCCAGCAGCCAAAAAAACACCGGGGAGCTGTTTTTT.

The chain employs TRBV9 and TRBJ2-2; D not resolved. V lost 4 bases to trimming and J lost 1 base, with 8 bases between them. Germline values: CDR1 SGDLS, CDR2 YYNGEE. The CDR3 totals 14 residues. The CDR3 nucleotides read TGTGCCAGCAGCCCCACAGTGAACACCGGGGAGCTGTTTTTT. It encodes CASSPTVNTGELFF.

The rearrangement links TRBV5-1 to TRBJ2-6; no firm D call. The CDR3 sequence is 16 residues long. Deletions cut 4 bases from V and 1 base from J, with 12 bases between. Germline V gene data show CDR1 as SGHRS and CDR2 as YFSETQ. In nucleotides, the CDR3 is TGCGCCAGCAGCCCATTATGGGAATCTGGGGCCAACGTCCTGACTTTC. This codes for CASSPLWESGANVLTF.

The rearrangement joins TRBV4-1 to TRBJ2-1, with D perhaps being TRBD1 or TRBD2 (5 bases each). The V end lost 4 bases, the J end lost 1 base, and 20 bases lay between the germline ends. CDR1 is MGHRA and CDR2 is YSYEKL in the germline V gene. The CDR3 is 18 amino acids. For the CDR3, the DNA is TGCGCCAGCAGCCGTCACCGGGGCCCAAAATCTTCCTACAATGAGCAGTTCTTC. It is translated as CASSRHRGPKSSYNEQFF.

V usage is TRBV29-1 and J usage is TRBJ1-1, with D possibly matching TRBD1 (6 bases). The germline V and J ends were trimmed by 5 bases and 0 bases, with 13 bases remaining between them. CDR1 is SQVTM and CDR2 is ANQGSEA in the germline V gene. The CDR3 runs to 14 residues. CDR3 coding DNA: TGCAGCGTTCCTCGGGACACTTTGAACACTGAAGCTTTCTTT. This translates into CSVPRDTLNTEAFF.

The J gene is TRBJ2-5, the V gene TRBV9; D not certain. This CDR3 region has 14 residues. Looked up from germline, CDR1 is SGDLS and CDR2 is YYNGEE. Trimming shortened V by 0 bases and J by 5 bases, and 11 bases separated the two germline ends. In DNA form, the CDR3 reads TGTGCCAGCAGCGTAGGCAGTAGCAGCGAGACCCAGTACTTC. This sequence encodes CASSVGSSSETQYF.

V is TRBV28 and J is TRBJ2-3; the match to TRBD2 covers 10 bases. The V gene's germline CDR1 is MDHEN and CDR2 SYDVKM. J lost 4 bases, V lost 4 bases, and 11 bases had no gene match. The CDR3 covers 17 residues. The CDR3 sequence is CASSWGSGRAGADTQYF. Here the CDR3 DNA reads TGTGCCAGCAGTTGGGGGAGCGGGAGGGCCGGCGCAGATACGCAGTATTTT.

This sequence joins TRBV7-2 and TRBJ2-7; D unclear. The germline V and J ends were trimmed by 3 bases and 2 bases, with 14 bases remaining between them. Germline values: CDR1 SGHTA, CDR2 FQGNSA. The CDR3 has 15 amino acids. The CDR3, as DNA: TGTGCCAGCAGCTTTGGTGGGTTTCGGCCCTACGAGCAGTACTTC. Translated, it gives CASSFGGFRPYEQYF.

V usage is TRBV11-2 and J usage is TRBJ2-1, with 7 bases matching TRBD2. In germline, CDR1 is SGHAT, CDR2 FQNNGV. Trimming at V came to 5 bases and at J to 12 bases, leaving 10 bases not matched to a gene. The CDR3 length is 13 residues. The CDR3 loop is CASSIGLDNRQFF. In DNA form, the CDR3 reads TGTGCCAGCAGCATCGGACTAGACAATCGGCAGTTCTTC.

In this sample, this clone turned up once. The chain joins TRBV28 to TRBJ1-1; D is perhaps TRBD1 (5 bases). V was clipped by 4 bases and J by 8 bases, with 20 bases between them. The CDR3 runs to 15 residues. CDR1 is MDHEN, CDR2 SYDVKM, per germline. CDR3 sequence reads: CASSYTGTLFGEAFF. CDR3 nucleotides: TGTGCCAGCAGTTATACCGGGACCCTCTTCGGGGAAGCTTTCTTT.

The genes are TRBV28 and TRBJ2-7; possibly TRBD1 or TRBD2 for D (5 bases each). Germline CDR1 and CDR2: MDHEN and SYDVKM. This CDR3 has 14 amino acids. Trimming took off 2 bases at V and 6 bases at J, with 14 bases between the two ends. The CDR3 here is CASSLRGGGGEQYF. The CDR3 DNA reads as TGTGCCAGCAGTTTACGGGGCGGTGGGGGCGAGCAGTACTTC.

This chain connects TRBV29-1 to TRBJ2-7; 13 nucleotides align to TRBD2. After removal of 7 bases from V and 3 bases from J, the junction contained 6 bases not matched to a gene. The CDR3 is made up of 14 amino acids. The germline CDR1 and CDR2 sequences are SQVTM and ANQGSEA. CDR3 residues: CSARTSGSGYEQYF. CDR3 nucleotide sequence: TGCAGCGCCAGGACTAGCGGGAGTGGCTACGAGCAGTACTTC.

The rearrangement links TRBV27 to TRBJ1-5, with D perhaps TRBD1 (5 bases). CDR1 and CDR2 (germline): MNHEY, SMNVEV (reference sequence). There are 17 residues in the CDR3. V shed 5 bases and J shed 0 bases, with 17 bases lying between them. The CDR3 bases are TGTGCCAGCAGTCTCCTCGGGGTGGGGGTTAGCAATCAGCCCCAGCATTTT. It yields the protein CASSLLGVGVSNQPQHF.

J is TRBJ2-3 and V is TRBV11-1; weak D call: TRBD1 (8 bases). Germline V CDR1 and CDR2: SGHAT, FQDESV (reference sequence). The CDR3 has 17 amino acids. V lost 5 bases, J lost 4 bases, and 22 bases lay in between. CDR3 protein: CASSPGTGSGKPDTQYF. Written as DNA, the CDR3 is TGTGCCAGCAGCCCTGGGACAGGCAGCGGGAAACCAGATACGCAGTATTTT.

The V and J genes are TRBV5-4 and TRBJ2-3, with D hard to call. The CDR3 runs to 13 residues. CDR1 is SGHNT and CDR2 is YYREEE in the germline V gene (reference sequence). Trimming removed 5 bases from V and 0 bases from J, with 7 bases in between. The CDR3 region is CASRRGSTDTQYF. The CDR3 nucleotides read TGTGCCAGCAGACGCGGCAGCACAGATACGCAGTATTTT.

This chain links TRBV5-6 with TRBJ2-3; 10 positions match TRBD2. After removal of 0 bases from V and 6 bases from J, the junction contained 7 bases not matched to a gene. CDR3 size: 16 residues. CDR1 SGHDT and CDR2 YYEEEE come from the germline V gene. The CDR3 sequence is CASSLAVAGGLDTQYF. Here the CDR3 DNA reads TGTGCCAGCAGCTTGGCGGTAGCGGGAGGATTGGATACGCAGTATTTT.

This clone was observed a few times. This rearrangement joins TRBV29-1 to TRBJ1-1, with D uncertain. Germline CDR1 reads SQVTM; CDR2 reads ANQGSEA. The CDR3 runs to 11 residues. V lost 0 bases, J lost 10 bases, and 9 bases lay in between. The CDR3 spells CSVEEGWGAFF. The CDR3 coding sequence is TGCAGCGTTGAAGAAGGGTGGGGAGCTTTCTTT.

CDR3 in DNA: TGTGCCAGCAGCCTATCGGGAGCGGGAGGGCCAAGACACGAGCAGTACTTC. Its translation is CASSLSGAGGPRHEQYF. The J gene is TRBJ2-7, the V gene TRBV7-3; 10 nucleotides match TRBD2. This CDR3 has 17 amino acids. Germline V lookup: CDR1 SGHTA, CDR2 FQGTGA. Trimming cost V 5 bases and J 5 bases; bases outside gene matches: 15.

This clone was detected a few times. The CDR3 loop reads CASRRQGGEQYF. The CDR3 DNA follows: TGTGCCAGCAGGCGACAGGGAGGGGAGCAGTACTTC. This chain links TRBV6-1 with TRBJ2-7; D tentatively reads TRBD1 or TRBD2 (7 bases each). In germline, CDR1 is MNHNS, CDR2 SASEGT. The V end was cut by 6 bases, the J end by 7 bases, with 13 bases between. This CDR3 region has 12 residues.

The gene calls are TRBV25-1 and TRBJ2-7; 8 nucleotides align to TRBD1. V trimming: 4 bases; J trimming: 3 bases; junction bases outside the gene matches: 5. This CDR3 is 14 amino acids long. Germline V gives CDR1 MGHDK, CDR2 SYGVNS. In DNA, the CDR3 is TGTGCCAGCAGTGGAGGGGACAGGTACTACGAGCAGTACTTC. It codes for CASSGGDRYYEQYF.